Listed here is a single TCR beta chain. Its antigen is as yet unknown. The data derive from a study of cytomegalovirus exposure and HLA in healthy donors. Study findings and constraints: CMV serostatus stood as the only immune exposure information on hand. The Asian-associated ancestry cluster reportedly had fewer N-insertions than the approximately 670-donor mean in a later analysis. The study reported that TCR beta sequences accurately predicted HLA-A and HLA-B alleles in most subjects. The authors enumerated 150 to 200 TCR beta chains as linked to cytomegalovirus.

This CDR3 region has 12 residues. Germline V lookup: CDR1 SGHNT, CDR2 YYREEE (reference sequence). V was trimmed by 4 bases and J by 5 bases, leaving 6 bases between them. Primers for the PCR totalled 60 Vbeta and 13 Jbeta. Assay: immunoSEQ multiplex PCR; the TCRdb copy retains only in-frame clones and omits some. The sample lists about 240,000 clones, 78% occurring once. This TCR was recovered from a boy younger than 18 in good health and CMV-seronegative. The chain has TRBV5-4 and TRBJ1-4, with D hard to call. The sequenced sample was PBMCs. The CDR3 region is CASSPGNEKLFF. The CDR3, as DNA: TGTGCCAGCAGCCCGGGGAATGAAAAACTGTTTTTT.